This paragraph reports one TCR beta chain. V gave up 2 bases and J gave up 6 bases; unmatched junction bases: 3. The CDR3 is 14 amino acids. Germline loops: CDR1 MDHEN, CDR2 SYDVKM. These data are taken from a study of control samples from healthy donors and cancer patients. Using immunoSEQ multiplex PCR, the repertoire was profiled, and TCRdb retains in-frame clones only, with some absent. The repertoire includes roughly 100,000 clones, 83% of them detected once, and roughly an eighth sits in the top ten. This receptor was identified in a woman between 45 and 65 years old in good health. This chain links TRBV28 with TRBJ2-3, with 9 bases identical to TRBD2. Sequences were obtained from blood. CDR3 amino acids: CASSLGTSFDTQYF. The CDR3, as DNA: TGTGCCAGCAGTTTAGGGACTAGCTTCGATACGCAGTATTTT.